The 2 T cell receptor beta chains below all came from one sample that was sequenced in a study of cytomegalovirus exposure and HLA in healthy donors. The PCR had 60 Vbeta and 13 Jbeta primers. This table comes from immunoSEQ multiplex PCR, and its TCRdb copy is limited to in-frame clones, with some not included. Of roughly 160,000 clones listed, around 83% are singletons. The sample was PBMCs. These receptors were obtained from a man aged 25-45 years in good health and CMV-seropositive.

The chain couples TRBV6-5 to TRBJ2-1, with 7 nucleotides matching TRBD2. V was pared by 8 bases and J by 8 bases, with 9 bases of the junction left unmatched. The CDR3 is 13 residues long. Germline CDR1 MNHEY, CDR2 SVGAGI. Here the CDR3 reads CASGGGPGDEQFF. The CDR3 DNA follows: TGTGCCAGCGGGGGAGGGCCTGGGGATGAGCAGTTCTTC.

The chain carries TRBV6-5 and TRBJ1-2; no clear D. Germline CDR1 and CDR2: MNHEY and SVGAGI. The CDR3 extends over 13 amino acids. Deletions cut 4 bases from V and 2 bases from J, with 8 bases between. The CDR3 sequence is CASSLLGNYGYTF. The CDR3 DNA reads TGTGCCAGCAGTTTACTCGGGAACTATGGCTACACCTTC.